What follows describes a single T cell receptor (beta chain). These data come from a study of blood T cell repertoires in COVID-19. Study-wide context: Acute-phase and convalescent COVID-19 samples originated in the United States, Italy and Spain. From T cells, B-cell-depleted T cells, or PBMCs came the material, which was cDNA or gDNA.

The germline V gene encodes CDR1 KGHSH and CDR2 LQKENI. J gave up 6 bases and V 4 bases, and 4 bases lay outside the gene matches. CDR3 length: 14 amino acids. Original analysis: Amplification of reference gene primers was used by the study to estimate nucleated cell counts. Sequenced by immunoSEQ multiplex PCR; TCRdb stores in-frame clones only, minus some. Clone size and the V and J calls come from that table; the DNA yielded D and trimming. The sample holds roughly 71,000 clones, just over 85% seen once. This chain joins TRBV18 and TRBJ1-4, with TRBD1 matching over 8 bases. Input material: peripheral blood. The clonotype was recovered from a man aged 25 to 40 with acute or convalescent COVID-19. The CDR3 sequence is CASSRDRSDEKLFF. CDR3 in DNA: TGTGCCAGCTCACGGGACAGGTCGGATGAAAAACTGTTTTTT.